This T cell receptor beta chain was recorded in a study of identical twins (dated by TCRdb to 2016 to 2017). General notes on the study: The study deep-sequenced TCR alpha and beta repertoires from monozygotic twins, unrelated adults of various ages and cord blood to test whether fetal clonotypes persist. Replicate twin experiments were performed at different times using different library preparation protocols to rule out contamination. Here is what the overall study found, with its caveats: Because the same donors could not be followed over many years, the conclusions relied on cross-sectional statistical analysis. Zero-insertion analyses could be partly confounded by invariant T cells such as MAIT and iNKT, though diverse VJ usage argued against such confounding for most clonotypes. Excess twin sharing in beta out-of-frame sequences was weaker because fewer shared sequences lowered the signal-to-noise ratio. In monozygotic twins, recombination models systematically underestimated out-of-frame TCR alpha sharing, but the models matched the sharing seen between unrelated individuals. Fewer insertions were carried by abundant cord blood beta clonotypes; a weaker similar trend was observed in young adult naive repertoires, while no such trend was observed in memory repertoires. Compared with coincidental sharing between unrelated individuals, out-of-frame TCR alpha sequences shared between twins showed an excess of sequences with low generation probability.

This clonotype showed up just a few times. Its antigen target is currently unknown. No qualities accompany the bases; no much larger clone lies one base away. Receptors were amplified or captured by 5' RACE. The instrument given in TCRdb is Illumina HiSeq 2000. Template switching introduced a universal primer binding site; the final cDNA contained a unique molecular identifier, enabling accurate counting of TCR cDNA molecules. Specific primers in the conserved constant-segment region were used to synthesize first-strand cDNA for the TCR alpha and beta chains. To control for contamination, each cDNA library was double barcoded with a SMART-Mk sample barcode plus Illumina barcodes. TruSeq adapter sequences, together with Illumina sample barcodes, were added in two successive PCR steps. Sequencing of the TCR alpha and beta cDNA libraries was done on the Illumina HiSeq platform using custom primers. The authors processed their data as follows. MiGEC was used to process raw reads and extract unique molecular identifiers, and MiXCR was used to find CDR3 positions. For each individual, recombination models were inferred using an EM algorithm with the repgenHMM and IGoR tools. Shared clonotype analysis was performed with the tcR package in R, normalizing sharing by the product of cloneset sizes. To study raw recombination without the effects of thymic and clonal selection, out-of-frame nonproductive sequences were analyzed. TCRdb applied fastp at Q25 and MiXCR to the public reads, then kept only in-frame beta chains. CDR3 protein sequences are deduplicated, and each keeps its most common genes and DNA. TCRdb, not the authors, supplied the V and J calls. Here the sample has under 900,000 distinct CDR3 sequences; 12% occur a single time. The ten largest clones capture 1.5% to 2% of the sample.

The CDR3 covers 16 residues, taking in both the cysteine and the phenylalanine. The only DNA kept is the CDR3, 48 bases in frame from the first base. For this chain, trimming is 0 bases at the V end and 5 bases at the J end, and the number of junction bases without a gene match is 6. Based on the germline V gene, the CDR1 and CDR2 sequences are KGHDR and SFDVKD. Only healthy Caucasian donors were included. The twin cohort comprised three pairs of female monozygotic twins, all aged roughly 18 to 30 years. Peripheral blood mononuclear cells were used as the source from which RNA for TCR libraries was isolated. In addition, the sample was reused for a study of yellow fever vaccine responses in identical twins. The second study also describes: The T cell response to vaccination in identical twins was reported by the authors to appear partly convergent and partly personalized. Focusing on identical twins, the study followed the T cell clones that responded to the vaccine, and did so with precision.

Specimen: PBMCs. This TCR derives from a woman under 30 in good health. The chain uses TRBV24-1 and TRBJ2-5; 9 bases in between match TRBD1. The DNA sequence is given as TGTGCCACCAGTGATTTGTCGGGACAGGGTATGGAGACCCAGTACTTC. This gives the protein CATSDLSGQGMETQYF.